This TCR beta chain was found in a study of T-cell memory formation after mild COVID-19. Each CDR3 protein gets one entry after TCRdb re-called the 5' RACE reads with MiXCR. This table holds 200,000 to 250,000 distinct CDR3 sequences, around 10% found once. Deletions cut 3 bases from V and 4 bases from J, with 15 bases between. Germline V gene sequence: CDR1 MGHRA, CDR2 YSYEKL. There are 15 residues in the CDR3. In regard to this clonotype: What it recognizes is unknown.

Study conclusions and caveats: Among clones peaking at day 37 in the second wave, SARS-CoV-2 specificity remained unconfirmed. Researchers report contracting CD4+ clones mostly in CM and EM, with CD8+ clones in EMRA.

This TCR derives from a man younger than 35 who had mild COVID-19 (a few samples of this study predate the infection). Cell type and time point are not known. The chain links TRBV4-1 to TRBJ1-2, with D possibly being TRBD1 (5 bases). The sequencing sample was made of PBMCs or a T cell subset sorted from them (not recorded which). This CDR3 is CASSQTDSLPYGYTF. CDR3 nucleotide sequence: TGCGCCAGCAGCCAGACCGACAGTCTACCCTATGGCTACACCTTC.